What follows describes a single T cell receptor beta chain. The sample originates from a study of control samples from healthy donors and cancer patients. CDR1 and CDR2 from the germline V gene are SGHTA and FQGTGA. This CDR3 comprises 16 residues. V lost 4 bases, J lost 1 base, and 5 bases stayed unmatched. Sequencing used immunoSEQ multiplex PCR; TCRdb keeps in-frame clones, though not all of them. Among some 120,000 clones listed, around 89% were seen once. V is TRBV7-3 and J is TRBJ2-2, with TRBD2 identical over 8 bases. The clonotype comes from a woman in her forties or fifties with colorectal cancer. Sequenced sample: PBMCs. The CDR3 loop is CASSSVAGRNTGELFF. The CDR3 nucleotides are TGTGCCAGCAGCTCCGTAGCGGGGAGGAACACCGGGGAGCTGTTTTTT.